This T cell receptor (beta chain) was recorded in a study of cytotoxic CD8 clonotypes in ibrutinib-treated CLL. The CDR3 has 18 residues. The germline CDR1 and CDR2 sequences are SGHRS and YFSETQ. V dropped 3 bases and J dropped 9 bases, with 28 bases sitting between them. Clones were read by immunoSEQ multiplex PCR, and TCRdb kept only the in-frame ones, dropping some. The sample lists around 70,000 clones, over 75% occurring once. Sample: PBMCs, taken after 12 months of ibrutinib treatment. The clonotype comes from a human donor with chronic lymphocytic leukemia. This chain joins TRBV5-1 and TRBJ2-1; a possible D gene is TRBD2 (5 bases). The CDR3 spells CASSSSVRRAVGSSEQFF. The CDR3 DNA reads TGCGCCAGCAGCTCCTCTGTTAGGCGGGCGGTTGGTTCGAGTGAGCAGTTCTTC.